Shown below are 29 T cell receptor beta chains from a single sample sequenced in a study of PD-1 blockade in classical Hodgkin lymphoma (TCRdb year 2020). The library was made by the immunoSEQ multiplex PCR assay. In its TCRdb copy, this immuneACCESS table keeps in-frame sequences only and misses some clones. Where compared with another copy, unresolved V genes explain less than half of these, and the others have no known cause. Within this sample are tens of thousands of clones, with approximately 94% of them counted one time only. Roughly 2.1% of the sample goes to the ten largest clones. The time point label, as the study defines it: newly diagnosed, previously untreated cHL patient sample. Sequences were obtained from peripheral blood mononuclear cells (PBMCs). The source is a human donor with classical Hodgkin lymphoma.

The gene calls are TRBV5-4 and TRBJ2-7; perhaps TRBD1 as D (5 bases). CDR1 SGHNT and CDR2 YYREEE come from the germline V gene (reference sequence). The V and J ends lost 2 bases and 2 bases respectively, with 11 bases between them. The CDR3 sequence is 14 residues long. CDR3 coding DNA: TGTGCCAGCAGCTTTAAGGGGCCCACCTACGAGCAGTACTTC. This translates into CASSFKGPTYEQYF.

V usage is TRBV29-1 and J usage is TRBJ2-3, with D unresolved. V lost 0 bases and J lost 5, with 12 bases in between. The CDR3 is made up of 14 amino acids. CDR1 is SQVTM and CDR2 is ANQGSEA in the germline V gene. The CDR3 region is CSVEDVDAQDTQYF. The CDR3 DNA reads as TGCAGCGTTGAAGATGTGGACGCCCAAGATACGCAGTATTTT.

V usage is TRBV7-3 and J usage is TRBJ2-5; the match to TRBD2 covers 10 bases. This CDR3 is built from 17 residues. Germline values: CDR1 SGHTA, CDR2 FQGTGA. The V segment lost 5 bases and the J segment 5 bases; nucleotides outside the gene matches: 14. This CDR3 reads CASSPRRVAGGGETQYF. In DNA, the CDR3 is TGTGCCAGCAGCCCGCGCCGGGTAGCGGGGGGCGGGGAGACCCAGTACTTC.

The chain carries TRBV4-2 and TRBJ2-1; 10 nucleotides align to TRBD2. The CDR3 contains 16 residues. Germline values: CDR1 LGHNA, CDR2 YNFKEQ. The trim removed 3 bases at V and 3 bases at J, leaving 5 bases unmatched. CDR3 sequence reads: CASSHQSGGGYNEQFF. The CDR3 DNA sequence: TGTGCCAGCAGCCACCAAAGCGGGGGGGGCTACAATGAGCAGTTCTTC.

The V gene is TRBV20-1, the J gene TRBJ1-4; unclear D gene. The CDR3 has 11 residues. Germline V gene data show CDR1 as DFQATT and CDR2 as SNEGSKA (reference sequence). V was clipped by 8 bases and J by 8 bases, with 12 bases between them. The CDR3 loop is CSRLPGEKLFF. In nucleotides, the CDR3 is TGCAGTAGACTACCGGGGGAAAAACTGTTTTTT.

Here the CDR3 DNA reads TGTGCCAGCAGCTTAGGGTCACCATACGAGCAGTACTTC. It yields the protein CASSLGSPYEQYF. This chain joins TRBV7-9 and TRBJ2-7, with D uncertain. This CDR3 is built from 13 residues. V lost 1 base and J 4 bases, leaving 8 bases between the germline ends. Germline V gives CDR1 SEHNR, CDR2 FQNEAQ (reference sequence).

The CDR3 here is CALARSGANVLTF. The CDR3 DNA reads as TGTGCTCTGGCCCGGTCCGGGGCCAACGTCCTGACTTTC. The chain uses TRBV6-1 and TRBJ2-6; the D is unclear. This CDR3 spans 13 amino acids. CDR1 and CDR2 (germline): MNHNS, SASEGT.

This chain connects TRBV27 to TRBJ2-3; 13 nucleotides align to TRBD2. Germline trimming cut 4 bases from V and 7 bases from J; bases unmatched to any gene: 5. Germline CDR1 MNHEY, CDR2 SMNVEV (reference sequence). The CDR3 consists of 15 residues. The DNA for the CDR3 is TGTGCCAGCAGTTCCCTACTAGCGGGGGGGAATACGCAGTATTTT. Its protein is CASSSLLAGGNTQYF.

The chain couples TRBV10-3 to TRBJ1-4; 8 positions agree with TRBD1. CDR1 is ENHRY and CDR2 is SYGVKD in the germline V gene. The CDR3 extends over 15 amino acids. The V segment lost 6 bases and the J segment 7 bases; nucleotides outside the gene matches: 10. The CDR3 DNA follows: TGTGCCATCAGGGCTGGACAGGGCAGGGTTGAAAAACTGTTTTTT. Translation gives CAIRAGQGRVEKLFF.

The chain has TRBV4-1 and TRBJ2-2; D gene ambiguous. Per germline, CDR1 MGHRA and CDR2 YSYEKL. CDR3 length: 14 amino acids. Trimming took 4 bases from V and 8 from J, leaving 14 bases between them. The CDR3, as DNA: TGCGCCAGCAGCCCCGGCCCTCTGCATGGGGAGCTGTTTTTT. Its protein is CASSPGPLHGELFF.

The genes are TRBV5-1 and TRBJ2-2, with a possible D match to TRBD2 (5 bases). Trimming left V 2 bases short and J 0 bases short, with 11 bases between. The CDR3 has 16 residues. Germline V gene sequence: CDR1 SGHRS, CDR2 YFSETQ. The CDR3 DNA sequence: TGCGCCAGCAGCTTCCTAGCTCCGGCGAACACCGGGGAGCTGTTTTTT. Amino acids: CASSFLAPANTGELFF.

Only one count was recorded for this clone. The chain employs TRBV7-9 and TRBJ2-1; D is perhaps TRBD1 or TRBD2 (5 bases each). CDR3 length: 16 amino acids. The V end was cut by 1 base, the J end by 7 bases, with 17 bases between. Germline assignment: CDR1 SEHNR and CDR2 FQNEAQ (reference sequence). CDR3 loop: CASSLVGGTLENEQFF. The CDR3 DNA reads as TGTGCCAGCAGCTTAGTTGGGGGTACGTTGGAAAATGAGCAGTTCTTC.

This sequence joins TRBV4-2 and TRBJ1-5, with D perhaps matching TRBD1 (6 bases). The CDR3 has 15 amino acids. Germline V gene lookup returns CDR1 LGHNA and CDR2 YNFKEQ. V dropped 1 base and J dropped 5 bases, with 12 bases sitting between them. CDR3 sequence reads: CASSQVQGSHQPQHF. The CDR3 nucleotides read TGTGCCAGCAGCCAAGTGCAGGGGTCTCATCAGCCCCAGCATTTT.

J is TRBJ2-1 and V is TRBV6-1, with 7 bases identical to TRBD2. CDR3 length: 15 residues. Germline loops: CDR1 MNHNS, CDR2 SASEGT. V shed 7 bases and J 1 base; nucleotides not matched to a gene: 7. The CDR3 loop is CASNNGAGSYNEQFF. In nucleotides, the CDR3 is TGTGCCAGCAATAACGGAGCGGGGTCCTACAATGAGCAGTTCTTC.

The genes are TRBV21-1 and TRBJ1-2; TRBD1, the table's D call, was not compared with the DNA. TRBV21-1 is tagged as a pseudogene. The CDR3 extends over 12 amino acids. The CDR3 DNA reads as TGTGCCAGCAGCCCAGAAAGCTATGGCTACACCTTC. Encoded protein: CASSPESYGYTF.

The gene calls are TRBV5-8 and TRBJ2-3, with TRBD2 matching 8 bases. The CDR3 is made up of 16 amino acids. The trim removed 1 base at V and 6 bases at J, leaving 10 bases unmatched. Germline CDR1 reads SGHTS; CDR2 reads YDEGEE. The CDR3 DNA follows: TGTGCCAGCAGCTTGTGGCTAGCGGGTATCCGGGATACGCAGTATTTT. This codes for CASSLWLAGIRDTQYF.

This sequence joins TRBV4-1 and TRBJ2-7; the D gene could be TRBD1 or TRBD2 (5 bases each). The V end was cut by 2 bases, the J end by 2 bases, with 10 bases between. There are 14 residues in the CDR3. Germline CDR1 and CDR2: MGHRA and YSYEKL. CDR3 residues: CASSQRDGTYEQYF. In DNA, the CDR3 is TGCGCCAGCAGCCAAAGGGACGGGACCTACGAGCAGTACTTC.

The chain employs TRBV5-6 and TRBJ2-7; D perhaps matches TRBD1 (5 bases). The CDR3 runs to 15 residues. Germline loops: CDR1 SGHDT, CDR2 YYEEEE. Deletions cut 0 bases from V and 1 base from J, with 11 bases between. In nucleotides, the CDR3 is TGTGCCAGCAGCTTGGGGACACACGTATCCTACGAGCAGTACTTC. Its translation is CASSLGTHVSYEQYF.

This chain connects TRBV2 to TRBJ1-6; no clear D gene. With 7 bases removed from V and 6 bases from J, the gap between germline ends came to 1 base. The germline gives CDR1 SNHLY, CDR2 FYNNEI. The CDR3 covers 10 residues. The DNA for the CDR3 is TGTGCCAGCACTAATTCACCCCTCCACTTT. This sequence encodes CASTNSPLHF.

This rearrangement joins TRBV9 to TRBJ2-1; D may be TRBD1 (5 bases). From germline, CDR1 is SGDLS and CDR2 YYNGEE. Trimming shortened V by 3 bases and J by 12 bases, and 22 bases separated the two germline ends. The length of the CDR3 is 15 residues. Here the CDR3 reads CASSARGAYASVQFF. For the CDR3, the DNA is TGTGCCAGCAGCGCAAGGGGTGCCTACGCTTCGGTGCAGTTCTTC.

CDR3 in amino acids: CASSFLDSQETQYF. CDR3 DNA sequence: TGTGCCAGCAGCTTCCTCGACAGTCAAGAGACCCAGTACTTC. This chain links TRBV7-2 with TRBJ2-5; the D gene is possibly TRBD1 (5 bases). V was shortened by 3 bases and J by 2 bases, with 10 bases between the two germline ends. The CDR3 covers 14 residues. Germline V gene sequence: CDR1 SGHTA, CDR2 FQGNSA. Together with reference TRBV7-2 and TRBJ2-5, the CDR3 gives the full variable domain: GAGVSQSPSNKVTEKGKDVELRCDPISGHTALYWYRQSLGQGLEFLIYFQGNSAPDKSGLPSDRFSAERTGGSVSTLTIQRTQQEDSAVYLCASSFLDSQETQYFGPGTRLLVL.

This rearrangement joins TRBV6-1 to TRBJ1-3; D may be TRBD1 (6 bases). CDR1 MNHNS and CDR2 SASEGT come from the germline V gene. The CDR3 consists of 15 residues. V dropped 7 bases and J dropped 2 bases, with 15 bases sitting between them. CDR3 in DNA: TGTGCCAGCACCCTCATAGGGGGGACTGGAAACACCATATATTTT. Protein product: CASTLIGGTGNTIYF.

This clone was seen just once. This CDR3 reads CAWSYAGNYGYTF. As DNA, the CDR3 is TGTGCCTGGAGTTACGCGGGTAACTATGGCTACACCTTC. The chain joins TRBV30 to TRBJ1-2; D is ambiguous. There are 13 residues in the CDR3. V lost 2 bases and J lost 1, with 8 bases in between. CDR1 and CDR2 (germline): GTSNPN, SVGIG (reference sequence).

This clone was detected once. The rearrangement joins TRBV9 to TRBJ2-3, with unresolved D. Per the germline V gene, CDR1 is SGDLS and CDR2 is YYNGEE. The CDR3 has 15 residues. V dropped 0 bases and J dropped 0 bases, with 8 bases sitting between them. CDR3 bases: TGTGCCAGCAGCGTAGAATGGATTAGCACAGATACGCAGTATTTT. It yields the protein CASSVEWISTDTQYF.

The genes are TRBV27 and TRBJ1-2, with 10 bases identical to TRBD1. The CDR3 contains 15 residues. From germline, CDR1 is MNHEY and CDR2 SMNVEV (reference sequence). The V segment lost 5 bases and the J segment 8 bases; nucleotides outside the gene matches: 11. The CDR3 here is CASSPGQGWRKGYTF. The CDR3 nucleotides are TGTGCCAGCAGTCCGGGACAGGGGTGGAGGAAGGGCTACACCTTC.

This clone was seen once. This chain joins TRBV7-2 and TRBJ1-2; weak D call: TRBD1 (5 bases). The V end lost 2 bases, the J end lost 5 bases, and 9 bases lay between the germline ends. This CDR3 spans 13 amino acids. Looked up from germline, CDR1 is SGHTA and CDR2 is FQGNSA. This CDR3 reads CASSLHGAYGYTF. In nucleotides, the CDR3 is TGTGCCAGCAGCTTACATGGGGCATATGGCTACACCTTC.

To note about this clone: Other nucleotide sequences from this sample produce the same CDR3. The chain employs TRBV29-1 and TRBJ1-1, with D possibly TRBD1 on 6 matching bases. Germline V gene lookup returns CDR1 SQVTM and CDR2 ANQGSEA. The CDR3 is made up of 13 amino acids. Trimming took off 1 base at V and 4 bases at J, with 10 bases between the two ends. In nucleotides, the CDR3 is TGCAGCGTTGAAGGTAGGGGGACCACTGAAGCTTTCTTT. Translated: CSVEGRGTTEAFF. Combining the CDR3 with reference TRBV29-1 and TRBJ1-1 gives the whole variable domain SAVISQKPSRDICQRGTSLTIQCQVDSQVTMMFWYRQQPGQSLTLIATANQGSEATYESGFVIDKFPISRPNLTFSTLTVSNMSPEDSSIYLCSVEGRGTTEAFFGQGTRLTVV.

V usage is TRBV5-1 and J usage is TRBJ2-3; 10 nucleotides agree with TRBD2. V lost 1 base to trimming and J lost 0 bases; unmatched junction nucleotides: 5. The germline CDR1 and CDR2 sequences are SGHRS and YFSETQ. The CDR3 is made up of 17 amino acids. The CDR3 here is CASSLTPTSGSTDTQYF. As DNA, the CDR3 is TGCGCCAGCAGCTTGACCCCGACTAGCGGGAGCACAGATACGCAGTATTTT. The full variable domain, rest sourced from reference TRBV5-1 and TRBJ2-3, is KAGVTQTPRYLIKTRGQQVTLSCSPISGHRSVSWYQQTPGQGLQFLFEYFSETQRNKGNFPGRFSGRQFSNSRSEMNVSTLELGDSALYLCASSLTPTSGSTDTQYFGPGTRLTVL.

V gene TRBV5-4 combines with J gene TRBJ2-1; TRBD2 is a possible D gene (6 bases). CDR3 length: 15 amino acids. The germline V gene encodes CDR1 SGHNT and CDR2 YYREEE (reference sequence). Trimming took off 0 bases at V and 7 bases at J, with 14 bases between the two ends. The CDR3 DNA is TGTGCCAGCAGCTTGGGAATCGCTGGGAGGAATGAGCAGTTCTTC. It translates to CASSLGIAGRNEQFF.